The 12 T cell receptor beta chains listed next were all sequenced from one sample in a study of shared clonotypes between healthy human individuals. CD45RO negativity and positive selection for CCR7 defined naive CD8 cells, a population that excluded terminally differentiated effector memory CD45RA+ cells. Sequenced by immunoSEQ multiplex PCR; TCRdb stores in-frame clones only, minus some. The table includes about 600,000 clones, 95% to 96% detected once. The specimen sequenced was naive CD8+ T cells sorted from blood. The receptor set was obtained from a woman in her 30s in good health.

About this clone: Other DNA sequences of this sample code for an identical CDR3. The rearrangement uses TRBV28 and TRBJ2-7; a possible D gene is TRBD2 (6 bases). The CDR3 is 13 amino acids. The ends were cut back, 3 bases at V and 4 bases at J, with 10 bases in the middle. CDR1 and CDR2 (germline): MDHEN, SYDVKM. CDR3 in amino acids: CASSFGRGYEQYF. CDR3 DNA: TGTGCCAGCAGTTTCGGGAGAGGTTACGAGCAGTACTTC. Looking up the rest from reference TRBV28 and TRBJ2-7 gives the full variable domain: DVKVTQSSRYLVKRTGEKVFLECVQDMDHENMFWYRQDPGLGLRLIYFSYDVKMKEKGDIPEGYSVSREKKERFSLILESASTNQTSMYLCASSFGRGYEQYFGPGTRLTVT.

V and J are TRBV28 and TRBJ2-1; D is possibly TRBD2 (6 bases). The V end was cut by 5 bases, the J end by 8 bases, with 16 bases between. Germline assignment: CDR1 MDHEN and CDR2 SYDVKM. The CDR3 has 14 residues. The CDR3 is CASSPRDSVYEQFF. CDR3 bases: TGTGCCAGCAGTCCCCGGGACTCCGTCTATGAGCAGTTCTTC.

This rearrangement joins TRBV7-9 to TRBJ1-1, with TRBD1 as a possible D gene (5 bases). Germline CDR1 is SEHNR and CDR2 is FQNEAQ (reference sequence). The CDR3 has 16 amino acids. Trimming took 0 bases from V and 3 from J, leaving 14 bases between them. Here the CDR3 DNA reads TGTGCCAGCAGCTTAGCGGGGTCAGGGCCGGACACTGAAGCTTTCTTT. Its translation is CASSLAGSGPDTEAFF.

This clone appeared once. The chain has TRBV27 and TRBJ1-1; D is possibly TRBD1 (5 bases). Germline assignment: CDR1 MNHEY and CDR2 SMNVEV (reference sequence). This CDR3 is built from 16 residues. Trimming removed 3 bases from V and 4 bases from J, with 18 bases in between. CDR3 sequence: CASSLPGAQRLTEAFF. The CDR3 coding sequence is TGTGCCAGCAGTTTGCCCGGGGCCCAGAGGCTCACTGAAGCTTTCTTT.

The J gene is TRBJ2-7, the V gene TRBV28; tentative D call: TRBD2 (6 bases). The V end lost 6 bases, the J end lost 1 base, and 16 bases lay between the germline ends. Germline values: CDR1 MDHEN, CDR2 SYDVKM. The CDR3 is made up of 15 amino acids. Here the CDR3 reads CASRQEDGGSYEQYF. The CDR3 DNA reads TGTGCCAGCAGGCAAGAAGACGGGGGTTCCTACGAGCAGTACTTC.

The chain's CDR3 is CASGLVKGGADEQFF. DNA for the CDR3: TGTGCTAGTGGTTTGGTAAAGGGGGGGGCAGATGAGCAGTTCTTC. The chain has TRBV12-5 and TRBJ2-1; a weak D match, TRBD2 (7 bases). In germline, CDR1 is LGHNT, CDR2 FRNRAP. CDR3 size: 15 residues. V lost 0 bases, J lost 8 bases, and 14 bases lay in between.

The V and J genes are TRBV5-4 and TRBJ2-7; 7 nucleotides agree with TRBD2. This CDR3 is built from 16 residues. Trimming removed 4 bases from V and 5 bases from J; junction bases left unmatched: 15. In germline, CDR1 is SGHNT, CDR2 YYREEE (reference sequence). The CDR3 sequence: CASSGGVAGPQDEQYF. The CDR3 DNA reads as TGTGCCAGCAGCGGGGGGGTGGCGGGACCGCAAGACGAGCAGTACTTC.

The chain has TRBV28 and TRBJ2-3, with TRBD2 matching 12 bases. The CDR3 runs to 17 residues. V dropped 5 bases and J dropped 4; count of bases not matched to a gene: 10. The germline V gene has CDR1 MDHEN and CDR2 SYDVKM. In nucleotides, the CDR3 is TGTGCCAGCAGTGGTCCCCCGACTAGCGGGAGATCAGATACGCAGTATTTT. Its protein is CASSGPPTSGRSDTQYF.

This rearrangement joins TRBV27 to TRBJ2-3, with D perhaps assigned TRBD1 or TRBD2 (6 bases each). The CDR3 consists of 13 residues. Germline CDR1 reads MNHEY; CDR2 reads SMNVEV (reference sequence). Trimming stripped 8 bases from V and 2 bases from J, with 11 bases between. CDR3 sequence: CASGGGHTDTQYF. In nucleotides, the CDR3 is TGTGCCAGCGGAGGGGGTCACACAGATACGCAGTATTTT.

The CDR3 is CASSYSINYEQYF. The CDR3 nucleotides are TGTGCCAGCAGTTACTCGATTAATTACGAGCAGTACTTC. The chain employs TRBV6-5 and TRBJ2-7; D unresolved. The CDR3 totals 13 residues. Per germline, CDR1 MNHEY and CDR2 SVGAGI. Trimming took off 0 bases at V and 4 bases at J, with 7 bases between the two ends.

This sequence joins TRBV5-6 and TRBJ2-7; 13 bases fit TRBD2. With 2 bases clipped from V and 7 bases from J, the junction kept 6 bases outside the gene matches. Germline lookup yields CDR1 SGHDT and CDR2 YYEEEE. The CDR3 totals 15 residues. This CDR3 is CASSFGLAGVEEQYF. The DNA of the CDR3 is TGTGCCAGCAGCTTTGGACTAGCGGGAGTGGAGGAGCAGTACTTC.

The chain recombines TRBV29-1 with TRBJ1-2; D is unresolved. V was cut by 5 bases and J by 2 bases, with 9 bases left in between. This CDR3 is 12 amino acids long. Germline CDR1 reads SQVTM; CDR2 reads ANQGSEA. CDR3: CSVPTGNYGYTF. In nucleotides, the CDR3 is TGCAGCGTTCCGACCGGCAACTATGGCTACACCTTC.